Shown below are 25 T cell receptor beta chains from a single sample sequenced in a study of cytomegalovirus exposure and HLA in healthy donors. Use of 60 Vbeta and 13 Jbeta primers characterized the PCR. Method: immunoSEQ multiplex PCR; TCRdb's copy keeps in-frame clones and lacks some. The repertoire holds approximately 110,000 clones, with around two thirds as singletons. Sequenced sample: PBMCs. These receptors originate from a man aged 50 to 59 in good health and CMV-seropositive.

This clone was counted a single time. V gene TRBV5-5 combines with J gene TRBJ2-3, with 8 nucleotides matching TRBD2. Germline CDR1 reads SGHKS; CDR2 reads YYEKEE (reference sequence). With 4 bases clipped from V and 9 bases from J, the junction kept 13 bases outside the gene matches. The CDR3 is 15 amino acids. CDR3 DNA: TGTGCCAGCAGCCTTGGGAGTAGCGGGGCCCTAACGCAGTATTTT. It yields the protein CASSLGSSGALTQYF.

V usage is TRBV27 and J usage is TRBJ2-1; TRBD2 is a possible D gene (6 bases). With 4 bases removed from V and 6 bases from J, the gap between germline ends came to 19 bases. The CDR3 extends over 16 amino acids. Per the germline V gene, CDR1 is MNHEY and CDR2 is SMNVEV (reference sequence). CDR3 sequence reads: CASSSTSLGGLNEQFF. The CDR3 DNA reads TGTGCCAGCAGTTCTACTAGCCTCGGAGGTCTCAATGAGCAGTTCTTC.

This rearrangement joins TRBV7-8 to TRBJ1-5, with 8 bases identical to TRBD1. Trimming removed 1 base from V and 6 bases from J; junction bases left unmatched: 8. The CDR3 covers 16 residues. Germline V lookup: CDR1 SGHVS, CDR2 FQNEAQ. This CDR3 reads CASSLVSGGKGQPQHF. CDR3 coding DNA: TGTGCCAGCAGCTTAGTGTCAGGGGGCAAAGGTCAGCCCCAGCATTTT.

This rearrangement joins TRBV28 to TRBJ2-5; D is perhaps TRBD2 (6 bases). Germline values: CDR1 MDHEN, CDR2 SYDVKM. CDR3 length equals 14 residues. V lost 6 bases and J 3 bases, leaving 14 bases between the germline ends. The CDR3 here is CASRRGPGEETQYF. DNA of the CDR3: TGTGCCAGCAGACGGGGACCGGGAGAAGAGACCCAGTACTTC.

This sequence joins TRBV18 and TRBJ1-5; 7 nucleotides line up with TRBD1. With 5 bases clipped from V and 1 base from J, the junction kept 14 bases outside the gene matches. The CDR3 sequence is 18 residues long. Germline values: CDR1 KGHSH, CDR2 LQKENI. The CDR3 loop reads CASSSSPGTAKSNQPQHF. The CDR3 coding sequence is TGTGCCAGCTCATCTAGTCCCGGGACAGCTAAAAGCAATCAGCCCCAGCATTTT. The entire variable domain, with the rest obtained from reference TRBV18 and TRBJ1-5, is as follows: NAGVMQNPRHLVRRRGQEARLRCSPMKGHSHVYWYRQLPEEGLKFMVYLQKENIIDESGMPKERFSAEFPKEGPSILRIQQVVRGDSAAYFCASSSSPGTAKSNQPQHFGDGTRLSIL.

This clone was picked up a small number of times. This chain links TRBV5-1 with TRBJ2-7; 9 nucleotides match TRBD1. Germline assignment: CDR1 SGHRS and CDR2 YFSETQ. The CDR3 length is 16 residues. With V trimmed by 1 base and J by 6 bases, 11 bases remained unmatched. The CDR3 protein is CASSLSSGQGFLEQYF. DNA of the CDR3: TGCGCCAGCAGCTTGAGTTCCGGACAGGGGTTCCTCGAGCAGTACTTC.

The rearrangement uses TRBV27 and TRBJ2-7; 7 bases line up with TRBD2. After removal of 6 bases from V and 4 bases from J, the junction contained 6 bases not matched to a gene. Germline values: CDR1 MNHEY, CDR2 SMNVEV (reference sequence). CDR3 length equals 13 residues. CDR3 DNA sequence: TGTGCCAGCAGCCCGGGAGGAAAGTACGAGCAGTACTTC. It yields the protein CASSPGGKYEQYF.

The CDR3 region has the DNA TGCGCCAGCAGCCCTGACAGTCCCTACGAGCAGTACTTC. Translated, it gives CASSPDSPYEQYF. The J gene is TRBJ2-7, the V gene TRBV5-1, with D perhaps TRBD1 (5 bases). Trimming removed 4 bases at V and 2 bases at J, with 10 bases between. Germline CDR1 is SGHRS and CDR2 is YFSETQ. This CDR3 is 13 amino acids long.

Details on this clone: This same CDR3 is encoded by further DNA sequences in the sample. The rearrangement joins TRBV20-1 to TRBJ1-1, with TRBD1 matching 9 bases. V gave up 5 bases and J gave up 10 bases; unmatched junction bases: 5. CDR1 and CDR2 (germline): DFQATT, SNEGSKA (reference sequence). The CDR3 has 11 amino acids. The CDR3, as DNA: TGCAGTGCTTCGGACAGGGGCGGAGCTTTCTTT. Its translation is CSASDRGGAFF.

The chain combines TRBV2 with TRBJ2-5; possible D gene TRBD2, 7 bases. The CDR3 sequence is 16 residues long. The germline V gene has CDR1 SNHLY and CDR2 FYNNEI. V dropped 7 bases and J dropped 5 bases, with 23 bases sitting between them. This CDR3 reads CASTTGTRGLGETQYF. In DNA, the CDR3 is TGTGCCAGCACTACCGGGACGCGGGGGCTAGGGGAGACCCAGTACTTC.

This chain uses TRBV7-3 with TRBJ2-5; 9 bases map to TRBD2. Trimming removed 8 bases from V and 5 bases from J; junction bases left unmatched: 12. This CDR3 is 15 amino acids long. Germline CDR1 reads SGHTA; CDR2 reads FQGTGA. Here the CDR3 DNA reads TGTGCCAGCTCCTTCGGCGGGGGGGCACAGGAGACCCAGTACTTC. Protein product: CASSFGGGAQETQYF.

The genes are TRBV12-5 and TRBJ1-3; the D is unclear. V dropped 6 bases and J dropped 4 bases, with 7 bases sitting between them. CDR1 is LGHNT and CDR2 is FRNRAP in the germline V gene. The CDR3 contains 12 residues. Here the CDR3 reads CASGLFGNTIYF. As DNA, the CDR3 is TGTGCTAGTGGCCTCTTCGGAAACACCATATATTTT.

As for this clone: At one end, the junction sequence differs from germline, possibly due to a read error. The CDR3 sequence: CASTRQGAKNSQYF. CDR3 DNA sequence: TGTGCCAGCACTCGGCAGGGGGCCAAAAACAGTCAGTACTTC. This chain uses TRBV13 with TRBJ2-4; 8 nucleotides align to TRBD1. Germline assignment: CDR1 PRHDT and CDR2 FYEKMQ (reference sequence). The CDR3 has 14 residues. The variable domain in full, with the rest retrieved from reference TRBV13 and TRBJ2-4, is AAGVIQSPRHLIKEKRETATLKCYPIPRHDTVYWYQQGPGQDPQFLISFYEKMQSDKGSIPDRFSAQQFSDYHSELNMSSLELGDSALYFCASTRQGAKNSQYFGAGTRLSVL.

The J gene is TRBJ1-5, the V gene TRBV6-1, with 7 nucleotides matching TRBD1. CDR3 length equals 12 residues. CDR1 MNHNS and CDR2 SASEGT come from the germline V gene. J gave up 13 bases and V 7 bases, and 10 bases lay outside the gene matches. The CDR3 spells CASTLTGTAQHF. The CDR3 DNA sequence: TGTGCCAGCACCCTGACGGGGACAGCTCAGCATTTT.

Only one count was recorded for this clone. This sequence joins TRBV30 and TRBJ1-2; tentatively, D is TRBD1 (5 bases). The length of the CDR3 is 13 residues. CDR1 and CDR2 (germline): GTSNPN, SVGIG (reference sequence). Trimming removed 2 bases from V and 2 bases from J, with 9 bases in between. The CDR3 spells CAWSPGGNYGYTF. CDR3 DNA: TGTGCCTGGAGTCCGGGGGGGAACTATGGCTACACCTTC.

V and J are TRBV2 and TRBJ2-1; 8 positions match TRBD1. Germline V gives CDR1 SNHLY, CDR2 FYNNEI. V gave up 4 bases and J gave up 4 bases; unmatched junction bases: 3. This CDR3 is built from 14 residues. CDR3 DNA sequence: TGTGCCAGCAGTGTCGGGACAGGTTACAATGAGCAGTTCTTC. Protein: CASSVGTGYNEQFF.

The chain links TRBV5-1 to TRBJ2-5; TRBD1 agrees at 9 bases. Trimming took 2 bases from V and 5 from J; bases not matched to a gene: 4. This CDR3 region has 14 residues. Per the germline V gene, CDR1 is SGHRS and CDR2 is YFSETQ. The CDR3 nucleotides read TGCGCCAGCAGCTTTGGACAGGGGAGGGAGACCCAGTACTTC. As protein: CASSFGQGRETQYF.

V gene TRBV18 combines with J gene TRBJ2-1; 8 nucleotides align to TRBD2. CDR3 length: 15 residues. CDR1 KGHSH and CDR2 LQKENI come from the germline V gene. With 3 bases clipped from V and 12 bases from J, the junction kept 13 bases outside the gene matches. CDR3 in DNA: TGTGCCAGCTCACCGTCCGGGACTAGTCACATAGGGCAGTTCTTC. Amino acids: CASSPSGTSHIGQFF.

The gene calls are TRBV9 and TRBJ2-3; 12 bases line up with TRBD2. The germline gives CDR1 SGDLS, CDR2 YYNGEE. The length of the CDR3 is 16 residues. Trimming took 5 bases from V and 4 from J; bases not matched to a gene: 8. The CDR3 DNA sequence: TGTGCCAGCAGTAGGACTAGCGGGGACATGGCAGATACGCAGTATTTT. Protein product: CASSRTSGDMADTQYF.

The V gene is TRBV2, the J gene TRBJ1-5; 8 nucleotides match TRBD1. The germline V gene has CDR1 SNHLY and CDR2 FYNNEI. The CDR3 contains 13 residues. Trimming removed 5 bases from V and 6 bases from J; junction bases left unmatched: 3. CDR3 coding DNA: TGTGCCAGCAGTAGGGACAGGTTTCAGCCCCAGCATTTT. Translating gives CASSRDRFQPQHF.

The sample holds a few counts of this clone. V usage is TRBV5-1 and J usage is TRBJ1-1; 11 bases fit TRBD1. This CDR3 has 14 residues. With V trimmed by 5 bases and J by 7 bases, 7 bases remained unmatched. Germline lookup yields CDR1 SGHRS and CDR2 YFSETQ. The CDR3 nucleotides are TGCGCCAGCAGTGATCAAGGGACAGGGGGTGAAGCTTTCTTT. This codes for CASSDQGTGGEAFF.

In DNA, the CDR3 is TGTGCCAGCAGCTTCTCCGGGAACACTGAAGCTTTCTTT. Protein: CASSFSGNTEAFF. The V call is TRBV13, the J call TRBJ1-1; D gene ambiguous. Germline V gene lookup returns CDR1 PRHDT and CDR2 FYEKMQ (reference sequence). The germline V and J ends were trimmed by 3 bases and 1 base, with 6 bases remaining between them. This CDR3 spans 13 amino acids.

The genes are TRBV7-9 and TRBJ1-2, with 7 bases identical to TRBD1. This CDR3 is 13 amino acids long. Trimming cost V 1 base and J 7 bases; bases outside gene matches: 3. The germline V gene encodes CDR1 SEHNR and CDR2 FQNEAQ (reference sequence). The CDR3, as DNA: TGTGCCAGCAGCTTAGAGGGGGCCGGTGGCTACACCTTC. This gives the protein CASSLEGAGGYTF.

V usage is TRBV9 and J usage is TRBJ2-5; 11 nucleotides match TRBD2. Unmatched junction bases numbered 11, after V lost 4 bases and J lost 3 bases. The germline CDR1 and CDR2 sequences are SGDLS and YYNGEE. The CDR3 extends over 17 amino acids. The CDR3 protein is CASSRAVELAGEETQYF. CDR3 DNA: TGTGCCAGCAGCCGAGCCGTAGAACTAGCGGGAGAAGAGACCCAGTACTTC.

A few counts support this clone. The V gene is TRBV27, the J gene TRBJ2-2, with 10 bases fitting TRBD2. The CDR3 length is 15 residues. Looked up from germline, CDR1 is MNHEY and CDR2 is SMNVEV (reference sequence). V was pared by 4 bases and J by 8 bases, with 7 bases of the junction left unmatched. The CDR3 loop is CASSSSGSFRGELFF. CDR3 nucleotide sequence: TGTGCCAGCAGTTCTAGCGGGAGCTTTAGGGGGGAGCTGTTTTTT.